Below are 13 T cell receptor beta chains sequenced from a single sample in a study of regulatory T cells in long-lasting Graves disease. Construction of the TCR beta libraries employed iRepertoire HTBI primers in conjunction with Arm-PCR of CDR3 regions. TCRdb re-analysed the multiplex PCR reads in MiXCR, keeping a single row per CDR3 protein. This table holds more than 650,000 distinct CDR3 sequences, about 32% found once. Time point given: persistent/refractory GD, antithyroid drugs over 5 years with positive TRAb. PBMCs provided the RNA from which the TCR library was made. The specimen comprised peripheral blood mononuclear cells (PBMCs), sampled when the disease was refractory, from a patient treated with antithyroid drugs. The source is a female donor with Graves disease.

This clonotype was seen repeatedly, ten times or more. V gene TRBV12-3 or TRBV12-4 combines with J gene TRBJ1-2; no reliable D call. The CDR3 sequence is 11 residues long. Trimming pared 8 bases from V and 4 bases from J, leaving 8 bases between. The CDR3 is CASGNFYGYTF. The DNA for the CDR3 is TGTGCCAGCGGGAATTTCTATGGCTACACCTTC.

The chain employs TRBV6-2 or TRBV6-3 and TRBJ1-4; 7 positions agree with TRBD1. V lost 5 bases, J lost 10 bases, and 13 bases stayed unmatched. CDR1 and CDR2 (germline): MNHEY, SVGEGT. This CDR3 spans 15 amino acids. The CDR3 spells CASSDQTGSWSKLFF. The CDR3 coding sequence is TGTGCCAGCAGTGACCAGACAGGGTCGTGGTCAAAACTGTTTTTT.

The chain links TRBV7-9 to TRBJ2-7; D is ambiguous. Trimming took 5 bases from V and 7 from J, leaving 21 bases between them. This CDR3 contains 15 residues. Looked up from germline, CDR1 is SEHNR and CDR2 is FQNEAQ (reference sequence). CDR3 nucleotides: TGTGCCAGCAGCCCCGCGTTTAGCTCGGAAGGAGAGCAGTACTTC. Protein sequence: CASSPAFSSEGEQYF. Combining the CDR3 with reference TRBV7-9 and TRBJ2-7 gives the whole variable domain DTGVSQNPRHKITKRGQNVTFRCDPISEHNRLYWYRQTLGQGPEFLTYFQNEAQLEKSRLLSDRFSAERPKGSFSTLEIQRTEQGDSAMYLCASSPAFSSEGEQYFGPGTRLTVT.

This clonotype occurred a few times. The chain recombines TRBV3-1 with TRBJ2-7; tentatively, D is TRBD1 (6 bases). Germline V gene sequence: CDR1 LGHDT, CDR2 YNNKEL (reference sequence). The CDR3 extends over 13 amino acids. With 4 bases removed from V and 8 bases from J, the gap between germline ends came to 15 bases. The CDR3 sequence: CASSPQTGNKQYF. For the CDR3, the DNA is TGTGCCAGCAGCCCCCAGACAGGAAACAAGCAGTACTTC.

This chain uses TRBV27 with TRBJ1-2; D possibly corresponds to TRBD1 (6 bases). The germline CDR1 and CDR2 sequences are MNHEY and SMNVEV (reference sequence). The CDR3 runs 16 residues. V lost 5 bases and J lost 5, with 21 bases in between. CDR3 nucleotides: TGTGCCAGCAGTCCTACTCTCACAGGGCCAGGGTATGGCTACACCTTC. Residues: CASSPTLTGPGYGYTF.

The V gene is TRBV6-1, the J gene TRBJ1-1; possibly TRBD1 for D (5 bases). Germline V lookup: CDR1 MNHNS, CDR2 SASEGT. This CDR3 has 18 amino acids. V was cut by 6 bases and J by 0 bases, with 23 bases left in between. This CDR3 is CASSQPLGGAWMNTEAFF. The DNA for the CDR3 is TGTGCCAGCAGCCAACCCTTGGGAGGGGCCTGGATGAACACTGAAGCTTTCTTT.

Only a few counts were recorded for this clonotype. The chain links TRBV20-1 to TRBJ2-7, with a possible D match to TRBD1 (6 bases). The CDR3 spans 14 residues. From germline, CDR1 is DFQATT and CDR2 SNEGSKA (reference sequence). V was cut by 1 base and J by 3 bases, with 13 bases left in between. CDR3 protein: CSARGAETGYEQYF. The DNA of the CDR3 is TGCAGTGCTAGAGGCGCAGAGACAGGCTACGAGCAGTACTTC.

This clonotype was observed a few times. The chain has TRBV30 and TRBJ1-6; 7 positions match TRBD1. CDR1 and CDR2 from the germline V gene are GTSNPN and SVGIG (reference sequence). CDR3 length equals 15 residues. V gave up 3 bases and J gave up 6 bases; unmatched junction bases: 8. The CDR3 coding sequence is TGTGCCTGGAGAGGGACAGCCAGGGTTAATTCACCCCTCCACTTT. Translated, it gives CAWRGTARVNSPLHF.

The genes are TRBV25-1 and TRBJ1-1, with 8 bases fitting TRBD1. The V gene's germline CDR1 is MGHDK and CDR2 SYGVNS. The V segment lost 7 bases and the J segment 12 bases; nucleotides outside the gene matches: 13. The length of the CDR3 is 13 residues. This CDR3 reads CASTPGGVGTTFF. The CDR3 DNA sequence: TGTGCCAGCACCCCAGGGGGCGTCGGGACAACTTTCTTT.

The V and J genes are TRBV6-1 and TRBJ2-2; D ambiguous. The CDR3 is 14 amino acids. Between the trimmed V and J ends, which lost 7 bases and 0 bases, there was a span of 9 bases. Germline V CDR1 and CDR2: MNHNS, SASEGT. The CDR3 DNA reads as TGTGCCAGCAAACTTAGGCCGAACACCGGGGAGCTGTTTTTT. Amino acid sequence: CASKLRPNTGELFF.

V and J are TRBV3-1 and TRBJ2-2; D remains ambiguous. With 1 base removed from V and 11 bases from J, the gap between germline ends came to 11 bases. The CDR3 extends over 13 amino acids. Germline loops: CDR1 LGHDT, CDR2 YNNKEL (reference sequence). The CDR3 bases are TGTGCCAGCAGCCAAGTCCCCATCGTCGAGCTGTTTTTT. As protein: CASSQVPIVELFF.

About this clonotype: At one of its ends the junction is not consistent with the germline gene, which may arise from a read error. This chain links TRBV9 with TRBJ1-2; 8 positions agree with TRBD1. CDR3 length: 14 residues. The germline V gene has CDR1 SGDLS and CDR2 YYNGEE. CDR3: CAGSASTGAYGYTF. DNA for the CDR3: TGTGCCGGCAGCGCCTCGACAGGGGCCTATGGCTACACCTTC. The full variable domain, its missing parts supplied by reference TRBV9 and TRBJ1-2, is DSGVTQTPKHLITATGQRVTLRCSPRSGDLSVYWYQQSLDQGLQFLIQYYNGEERAKGNILERFSAQQFPDLHSELNLSSLELGDSALYFCAGSASTGAYGYTFGSGTRLTVV.

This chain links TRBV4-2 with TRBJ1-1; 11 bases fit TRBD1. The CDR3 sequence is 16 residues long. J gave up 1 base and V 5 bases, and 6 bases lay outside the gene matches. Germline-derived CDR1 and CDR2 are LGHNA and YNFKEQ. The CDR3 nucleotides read TGTGCCAGCAGCTTGGGGACAGGGGGTAGGAACACTGAAGCTTTCTTT. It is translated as CASSLGTGGRNTEAFF.